The T cell receptor beta chain under discussion was sequenced for a study of OX40 agonist ivuxolimab in advanced cancers. Study as a whole: Mean age 60 years, range about 20 to 85; roughly 82% male. Study-level results: CD4+ and CD8+ T cells in blood underwent clonal expansion by week 6 at 0.1 to 3.0 mg/kg.

Assay: immunoSEQ multiplex PCR; the TCRdb copy retains only in-frame clones and omits some. The sample has more than 95,000 clones; about 90% are singletons. In regard to this clone: The antigen is not known.

Per germline, CDR1 WNHNN and CDR2 SYGVQD (reference sequence). The V end was cut by 3 bases, the J end by 6 bases, with 12 bases between. This CDR3 is 14 amino acids long. The chain employs TRBV10-1 and TRBJ1-5; D possibly corresponds to TRBD1 (6 bases). The specimen comprised CD4+ or CD8+ T cells sorted from blood, sampled in a trial of the OX40 agonist ivuxolimab. This receptor was taken from an adult with an advanced solid tumor such as melanoma, head and neck, liver or kidney cancer. CDR3 protein: CASSESGDGQPQHF. The CDR3 bases are TGCGCCAGCAGTGAATCAGGGGACGGTCAGCCCCAGCATTTT.